The 24 T cell receptor beta chains presented below share a single source sample, sequenced in a study of cytomegalovirus exposure and HLA in healthy donors. The primer mix had 60 Vbeta and 13 Jbeta primers. Assay used: immunoSEQ multiplex PCR; TCRdb lists only in-frame clones, some missing. The sample shows over 150,000 clones, over 70% of them seen only once. Source material: PBMCs. These receptors were taken from a woman aged 50 to 60 in good health and CMV-seropositive.

The chain joins TRBV2 to TRBJ1-2, with 8 bases that match TRBD1. Trimming took 4 bases from V and 7 from J; bases not matched to a gene: 2. Germline V lookup: CDR1 SNHLY, CDR2 FYNNEI. There are 12 residues in the CDR3. CDR3 in amino acids: CASSGDRGGYTF. CDR3 DNA: TGTGCCAGCAGTGGTGACAGGGGTGGCTACACCTTC.

The chain couples TRBV7-2 to TRBJ1-2; 7 bases align to TRBD1. CDR3 length: 13 residues. V lost 1 base to trimming and J lost 10 bases; unmatched junction nucleotides: 6. Germline V lookup: CDR1 SGHTA, CDR2 FQGNSA. CDR3 DNA sequence: TGTGCCAGCAGCTTAGGGAGGGGGCGTCCCTACACCTTC. Its protein product is CASSLGRGRPYTF.

V usage is TRBV13 and J usage is TRBJ2-1, with 8 bases lining up with TRBD2. V was pared by 2 bases and J by 2 bases, with 5 bases of the junction left unmatched. CDR3 size: 16 residues. Germline V CDR1 and CDR2: PRHDT, FYEKMQ (reference sequence). CDR3 bases: TGTGCCAGCAGCTTATACTCGGGGGGGCCCTACAATGAGCAGTTCTTC. Amino acids: CASSLYSGGPYNEQFF.

The CDR3 DNA follows: TGTGCCAGTAGTGTTCAGTTCCAGCCCCAGCATTTT. This translates into CASSVQFQPQHF. The chain couples TRBV19 to TRBJ1-5, with no clear D. The CDR3 length is 12 residues. The germline V gene has CDR1 LNHDA and CDR2 SQIVND (reference sequence). V shed 5 bases and J shed 7 bases, with 9 bases lying between them.

The V gene is TRBV2, the J gene TRBJ2-5; 9 bases agree with TRBD1. The J call may be faulty, since TRBJ2-7 better matches the DNA end. Germline CDR1 and CDR2: SNHLY and FYNNEI. CDR3 length equals 14 residues. CDR3 region: CASTEDRGGYEQYF. CDR3 sequence (DNA): TGTGCCAGCACCGAGGACAGGGGTGGGTACGAGCAGTACTTC.

This chain uses TRBV6-1 with TRBJ2-7; D may be TRBD2 (5 bases). V shed 2 bases and J shed 0 bases, with 11 bases lying between them. This CDR3 is built from 15 residues. The germline V gene encodes CDR1 MNHNS and CDR2 SASEGT. CDR3 bases: TGTGCCAGCAGTGAACGGCGGGTGAGCTCCTACGAGCAGTACTTC. It yields the protein CASSERRVSSYEQYF.

The chain carries TRBV5-6 and TRBJ1-4; a possible D gene is TRBD1 (6 bases). The germline CDR1 and CDR2 sequences are SGHDT and YYEEEE. The CDR3 sequence is 15 residues long. With 4 bases removed from V and 4 bases from J, the gap between germline ends came to 14 bases. The CDR3 reads CASSLWTESNEKLFF. The CDR3 region has the DNA TGTGCCAGCAGCCTATGGACAGAGAGTAATGAAAAACTGTTTTTT.

The chain is built from TRBV5-6 and TRBJ2-5; TRBD1 matches at 7 bases. The CDR3 is 14 residues long. Germline V gene data show CDR1 as SGHDT and CDR2 as YYEEEE. V gave up 0 bases and J gave up 3 bases; unmatched junction bases: 2. DNA for the CDR3: TGTGCCAGCAGCTTGGCAGGGGGAGAAGAGACCCAGTACTTC. Amino acid sequence: CASSLAGGEETQYF.

The CDR3 coding sequence is TGTGCCAGCAGTGAATTACAGCCTCTTCCTAATGAAAAACTGTTTTTT. Translation gives CASSELQPLPNEKLFF. This chain joins TRBV2 and TRBJ1-4; D is unclear. The CDR3 loop spans 16 amino acids. The V end lost 2 bases, the J end lost 3 bases, and 13 bases lay between the germline ends. From germline, CDR1 is SNHLY and CDR2 FYNNEI.

The gene calls are TRBV9 and TRBJ1-2; D perhaps matches TRBD1 (5 bases). With 5 bases removed from V and 0 bases from J, the gap between germline ends came to 11 bases. Germline values: CDR1 SGDLS, CDR2 YYNGEE. This CDR3 spans 14 amino acids. The CDR3 loop reads CASSGGGANYGYTF. CDR3 DNA: TGTGCCAGCAGTGGGGGGGGAGCTAACTATGGCTACACCTTC. The complete variable domain, with remaining parts taken from reference TRBV9 and TRBJ1-2, reads DSGVTQTPKHLITATGQRVTLRCSPRSGDLSVYWYQQSLDQGLQFLIQYYNGEERAKGNILERFSAQQFPDLHSELNLSSLELGDSALYFCASSGGGANYGYTFGSGTRLTVV.

The chain links TRBV4-1 to TRBJ2-2; possibly TRBD2 for D (5 bases). The CDR3 contains 15 residues. The germline gives CDR1 MGHRA, CDR2 YSYEKL. V gave up 4 bases and J gave up 7 bases, with 16 bases separating them. Here the CDR3 reads CASSLSGIQLGELFF. The CDR3 nucleotides read TGCGCCAGCAGCCTCTCCGGGATCCAACTCGGGGAGCTGTTTTTT.

A remark on this clone: Other DNA variants within this sample encode the same CDR3. The chain has TRBV5-1 and TRBJ2-3, with D unclear. V lost 0 bases and J lost 1, with 6 bases in between. This CDR3 has 14 amino acids. Germline CDR1 SGHRS, CDR2 YFSETQ. The CDR3 here is CASSLGGGTDTQYF. The CDR3 region has the DNA TGCGCCAGCAGCTTGGGCGGAGGCACAGATACGCAGTATTTT.

This chain links TRBV6-1 with TRBJ2-7; 12 bases line up with TRBD2. Per germline, CDR1 MNHNS and CDR2 SASEGT. J gave up 0 bases and V 6 bases, and 3 bases lay outside the gene matches. The CDR3 covers 15 residues. CDR3 DNA: TGTGCCAGCAGGAAGACTAGCGGGGGCTCCTACGAGCAGTACTTC. Translating gives CASRKTSGGSYEQYF.

The chain recombines TRBV10-3 with TRBJ2-7; TRBD2 matches 8 bases. The germline gives CDR1 ENHRY, CDR2 SYGVKD. Trimming at V came to 3 bases and at J to 3 bases, leaving 7 bases not matched to a gene. The CDR3 contains 15 residues. The CDR3 loop reads CAISEGPAGDYEQYF. In nucleotides, the CDR3 is TGTGCCATCAGTGAAGGACCAGCGGGGGACTACGAGCAGTACTTC.

This chain links TRBV2 with TRBJ1-1; D perhaps matches TRBD1 (6 bases). Germline-derived CDR1 and CDR2 are SNHLY and FYNNEI. V lost 7 bases, J lost 1 base, and 10 bases lay in between. The CDR3 has 13 residues. The CDR3 region is CASTQDRNTEAFF. In DNA form, the CDR3 reads TGTGCCAGCACCCAGGACAGGAACACTGAAGCTTTCTTT.

The rearrangement joins TRBV6-5 to TRBJ1-6; tentative D call: TRBD1 (5 bases). Germline lookup yields CDR1 MNHEY and CDR2 SVGAGI. Trimming took 7 bases from V and 14 from J, leaving 15 bases between them. The CDR3 is made up of 12 amino acids. The CDR3 loop is CASKNGGYSLHF. The DNA for the CDR3 is TGTGCCAGCAAAAACGGGGGATATTCCCTCCACTTT.

This clone was seen a handful of times. V and J are TRBV7-9 and TRBJ1-2; D gene unclear. The germline V gene has CDR1 SEHNR and CDR2 FQNEAQ (reference sequence). This CDR3 spans 12 amino acids. With 5 bases removed from V and 7 bases from J, the gap between germline ends came to 11 bases. CDR3 in DNA: TGTGCCAGCAGCCCCCCCCGCGGTGGCTACACCTTC. Protein product: CASSPPRGGYTF. Full variable domain (rest looked up from reference TRBV7-9 and TRBJ1-2): DTGVSQNPRHKITKRGQNVTFRCDPISEHNRLYWYRQTLGQGPEFLTYFQNEAQLEKSRLLSDRFSAERPKGSFSTLEIQRTEQGDSAMYLCASSPPRGGYTFGSGTRLTVV.

V gene TRBV5-1 combines with J gene TRBJ1-2; weak D call: TRBD1 (6 bases). In germline, CDR1 is SGHRS, CDR2 YFSETQ. There are 14 residues in the CDR3. V lost 4 bases and J lost 2, with 12 bases in between. The CDR3 DNA reads TGCGCCAGCAGCGTATTCGGACAGAACTATGGCTACACCTTC. It encodes CASSVFGQNYGYTF.

As to this clone: This sample includes further DNA sequences coding for the same CDR3. The genes are TRBV7-9 and TRBJ1-1, with TRBD1 as a possible D gene (5 bases). The CDR3 has 13 amino acids. Germline-derived CDR1 and CDR2 are SEHNR and FQNEAQ (reference sequence). V was cut by 4 bases and J by 8 bases, with 14 bases left in between. The CDR3 protein is CASSSSGGNEAFF. The CDR3 DNA reads as TGTGCCAGCAGCTCTAGCGGGGGAAACGAAGCTTTCTTT.

The rearrangement links TRBV6-1 to TRBJ1-4, with unresolved D. V lost 6 bases to trimming and J lost 5 bases, with 10 bases between them. The germline V gene encodes CDR1 MNHNS and CDR2 SASEGT. The CDR3 consists of 13 residues. DNA for the CDR3: TGTGCCAGCAGGAAACCCGGGAATGAAAAACTGTTTTTT. The encoded protein is CASRKPGNEKLFF.

The chain employs TRBV9 and TRBJ2-1; 12 bases are shared with TRBD2. V lost 0 bases to trimming and J lost 0 bases; unmatched junction nucleotides: 4. This CDR3 comprises 18 residues. The V gene's germline CDR1 is SGDLS and CDR2 YYNGEE. CDR3 residues: CASSVGTSGVISYNEQFF. Written as DNA, the CDR3 is TGTGCCAGCAGCGTAGGGACTAGCGGGGTCATCTCCTACAATGAGCAGTTCTTC.

The CDR3, as DNA: TGTGCCAGCAGTGATAGACTAGCGGGGGGTAGGACCCAGTACTTC. Residues: CASSDRLAGGRTQYF. This rearrangement joins TRBV2 to TRBJ2-5, with 13 positions matching TRBD2. J gave up 7 bases and V 3 bases, and 5 bases lay outside the gene matches. From germline, CDR1 is SNHLY and CDR2 FYNNEI. This CDR3 contains 15 residues.

In regard to this clone: The sample holds other DNA sequences that translate to the same CDR3. The chain has TRBV30 and TRBJ2-3; D possibly corresponds to TRBD2 (7 bases). Trimming removed 0 bases at V and 0 bases at J, with 13 bases between. From germline, CDR1 is GTSNPN and CDR2 SVGIG (reference sequence). This CDR3 region has 16 residues. The CDR3 protein is CAWSVPRGGSTDTQYF. The CDR3 nucleotides are TGTGCCTGGAGTGTACCGAGGGGGGGTAGCACAGATACGCAGTATTTT.

The CDR3 sequence: CASSLGLAGGPSKNIQYF. The CDR3 bases are TGTGCCAGCAGCCTGGGACTAGCGGGGGGGCCGTCCAAAAACATTCAGTACTTC. The chain employs TRBV7-3 and TRBJ2-4, with 16 nucleotides matching TRBD2. The CDR3 spans 18 residues. Germline assignment: CDR1 SGHTA and CDR2 FQGTGA. Trimming at V came to 5 bases and at J to 2 bases, leaving 6 bases not matched to a gene.